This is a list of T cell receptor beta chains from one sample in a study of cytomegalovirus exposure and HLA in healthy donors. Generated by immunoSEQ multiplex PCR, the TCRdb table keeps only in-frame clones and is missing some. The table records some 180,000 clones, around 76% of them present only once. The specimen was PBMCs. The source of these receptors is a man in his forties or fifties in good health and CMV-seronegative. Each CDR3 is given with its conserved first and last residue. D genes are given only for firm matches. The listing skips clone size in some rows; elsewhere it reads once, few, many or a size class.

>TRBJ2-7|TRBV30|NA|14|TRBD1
TGTGCCTGGAGAAGGGACAGCCGCTCCTACGAGCAGTACTTC
CAWRRDSRSYEQYF
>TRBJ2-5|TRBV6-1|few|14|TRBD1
TGTGCCAGCAGTACCGGGACAGTACAAGAGACCCAGTACTTC
CASSTGTVQETQYF
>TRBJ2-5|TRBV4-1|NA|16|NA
TGCGCCAGCAGCCAAGATAGGGTCCTAGCTGGTGAGACCCAGTACTTC
CASSQDRVLAGETQYF
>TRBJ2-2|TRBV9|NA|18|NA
TGTGCCAGCAGCGTAGCTAAGGAGGTCGCGTCGATTGTCGGGGAGCTGTTTTTT
CASSVAKEVASIVGELFF
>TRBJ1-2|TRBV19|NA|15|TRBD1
TGTGCCAGTAGTCCCTCGACAGGGGCAGGCTATGGCTACACCTTC
CASSPSTGAGYGYTF
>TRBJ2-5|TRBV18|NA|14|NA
TGTGCCAGCTCACCCCTGGGGGCCGCCGGGACCCAGTACTTC
CASSPLGAAGTQYF
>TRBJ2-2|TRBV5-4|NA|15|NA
TGTGCCAGCAGCCTGACCGCAGGAACCACCGGGGAGCTGTTTTTT
CASSLTAGTTGELFF
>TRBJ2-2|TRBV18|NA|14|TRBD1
TGTGCCAGCTGCCAGGGGGCAAACACCGGGGAGCTGTTTTTT
CASCQGANTGELFF
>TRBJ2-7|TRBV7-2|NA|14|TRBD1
TGTGCCAGCAGCGCGTGGGACAGGGGGTACGAGCAGTACTTC
CASSAWDRGYEQYF
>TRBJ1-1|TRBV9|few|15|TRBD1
TGTGCCAGCAGCCCTCGGACAGGGACGAACACTGAAGCTTTCTTT
CASSPRTGTNTEAFF
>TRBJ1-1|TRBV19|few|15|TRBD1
TGTGCCAGTAGCCCTTACGGACAGGCGAACACTGAAGCTTTCTTT
CASSPYGQANTEAFF
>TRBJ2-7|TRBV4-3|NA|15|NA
TGCGCCAGCAGCCAAGTGAGGGGAGCGGGCTACGAGCAGTACTTC
CASSQVRGAGYEQYF
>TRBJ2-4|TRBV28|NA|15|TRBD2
TGTGCCAGCACAACTAGCGGGAGGGCCCTTAACATTCAGTACTTC
CASTTSGRALNIQYF
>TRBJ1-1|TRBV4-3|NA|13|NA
TGCGCCAGCAGCCAAGAGGCAGGTTCAGTCCCTTTCTTT
CASSQEAGSVPFF
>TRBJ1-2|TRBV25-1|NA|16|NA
TGTGCCAGCACCCCCCCCGGGGGGAGTGTGGACTATGGCTACACCTTC
CASTPPGGSVDYGYTF
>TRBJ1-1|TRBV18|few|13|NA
TGTGCCAGCCGGGGGGTCTTAGACACTGAAGCTTTCTTT
CASRGVLDTEAFF